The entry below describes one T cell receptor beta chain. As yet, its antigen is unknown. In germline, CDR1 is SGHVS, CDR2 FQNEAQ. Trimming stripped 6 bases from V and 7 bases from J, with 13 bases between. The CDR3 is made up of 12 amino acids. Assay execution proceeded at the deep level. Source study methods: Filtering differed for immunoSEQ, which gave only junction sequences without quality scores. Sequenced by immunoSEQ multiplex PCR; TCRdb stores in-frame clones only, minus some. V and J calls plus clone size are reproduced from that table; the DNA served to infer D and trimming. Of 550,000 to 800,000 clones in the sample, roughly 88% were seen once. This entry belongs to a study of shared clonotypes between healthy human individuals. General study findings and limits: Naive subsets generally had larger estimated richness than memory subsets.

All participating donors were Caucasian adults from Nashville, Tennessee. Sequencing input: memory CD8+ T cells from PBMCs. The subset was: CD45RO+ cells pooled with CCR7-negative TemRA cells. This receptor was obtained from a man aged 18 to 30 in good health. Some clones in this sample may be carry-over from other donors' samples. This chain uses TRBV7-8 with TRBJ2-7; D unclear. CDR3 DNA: TGTGCCAGCAGTCTAGGGTCCCCGGAGCAGTACTTC. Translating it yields CASSLGSPEQYF.